Below are 28 T cell receptor beta chains sequenced from a single sample in a study of metastatic and nonmetastatic thyroid tumors. With MiXCR, TCRdb reprocessed the PCR reads. This table has some 27,000 clones, 3.5% to 4.5% appearing once. All patients were untreated before thyroid surgery. Material for sequencing was blood. Source of these receptors: a male donor with papillary thyroid cancer or a benign thyroid nodule (not recorded which). Some clones in this sample may be carry-over from other donors' samples.

This clone qualifies as medium-sized. The chain links TRBV6-1 to TRBJ1-1; D is unclear. Trimming cost V 8 bases and J 6 bases, with 10 bases left between them. Germline CDR1 is MNHNS and CDR2 is SASEGT. This CDR3 is 11 amino acids long. The CDR3 loop reads CASRLRSEAFF. CDR3 bases: TGTGCCAGCCGGTTGAGATCTGAAGCTTTCTTT.

This sequence joins TRBV28 and TRBJ2-3; D call uncertain. Germline CDR1 MDHEN, CDR2 SYDVKM. CDR3 length: 12 residues. Trimming stripped 0 bases from V and 4 bases from J, with 2 bases between. This chain's CDR3 is CASSLWADTQYF. The CDR3 bases are TGTGCCAGCAGTTTATGGGCAGATACGCAGTATTTT.

The rearrangement uses TRBV20-1 and TRBJ2-7; 8 bases fit TRBD2. Trimming cost V 5 bases and J 2 bases; bases outside gene matches: 8. CDR3 length equals 14 residues. The germline V gene encodes CDR1 DFQATT and CDR2 SNEGSKA (reference sequence). This CDR3 is CSAPRVAGPYEQYF. CDR3 DNA sequence: TGCAGTGCTCCTAGAGTAGCGGGGCCCTACGAGCAGTACTTC.

The table lists this clone with many counts. The chain is built from TRBV24-1 and TRBJ1-1, with 8 nucleotides matching TRBD1. The CDR3 contains 15 residues. Trimming took 4 bases from V and 7 from J; bases not matched to a gene: 10. The germline V gene encodes CDR1 KGHDR and CDR2 SFDVKD. The CDR3 spells CATSDSWTGSGEAFF. CDR3 bases: TGTGCCACCAGTGACTCCTGGACAGGGTCGGGTGAAGCTTTCTTT.

This clone was recorded a few times. The chain has TRBV7-9 and TRBJ2-2; TRBD2 matches 14 bases. The J segment lost 6 bases and the V segment lost 5 bases, leaving 2 bases of the junction unmatched. The CDR3 covers 15 residues. Germline V gene data show CDR1 as SEHNR and CDR2 as FQNEAQ (reference sequence). In DNA form, the CDR3 reads TGTGCCAGCAGCAAGACTAGCGGGAGGGCCGGGGAGCTGTTTTTT. Translation: CASSKTSGRAGELFF.

The genes are TRBV11-2 and TRBJ2-7, with 8 bases identical to TRBD2. V lost 6 bases and J lost 6; bases outside the gene matches: 10. CDR1 is SGHAT and CDR2 is FQNNGV in the germline V gene. This CDR3 region has 14 residues. The CDR3 reads CASSEEAGAGEQYF. CDR3 bases: TGTGCCAGCAGTGAAGAAGCGGGAGCTGGCGAGCAGTACTTC.

This clone has just a few counts. The genes are TRBV2 and TRBJ1-1; 7 nucleotides align to TRBD1. CDR3 length: 14 residues. The V gene's germline CDR1 is SNHLY and CDR2 FYNNEI. Losses at the gene ends were 3 bases for V and 12 bases for J; bases not matched to a gene: 13. For the CDR3, the DNA is TGTGCCAGCAGTGACCCGACAGGGTACACTGGACCTTTCTTT. It specifies CASSDPTGYTGPFF. Full variable domain (rest looked up from reference TRBV2 and TRBJ1-1): EPEVTQTPSHQVTQMGQEVILRCVPISNHLYFYWYRQILGQKVEFLVSFYNNEISEKSEIFDDQFSVERPDGSNFTLKIRSTKLEDSAMYFCASSDPTGYTGPFFGQGTRLTVV.

This clone has just a few counts. The J gene is TRBJ2-3, the V gene TRBV6-1; D may be TRBD2 (6 bases). The CDR3 consists of 14 residues. The V gene's germline CDR1 is MNHNS and CDR2 SASEGT. Trimming took 7 bases from V and 3 from J, leaving 14 bases between them. The CDR3 loop is CASTRDSLTDTQYF. The CDR3 DNA sequence: TGTGCCAGCACAAGGGACTCTCTTACAGATACGCAGTATTTT.

This clone was counted between two and nine times. J is TRBJ2-1 and V is TRBV20-1; 8 positions agree with TRBD2. The J segment lost 7 bases and the V segment lost 4 bases, leaving 9 bases of the junction unmatched. The CDR3 totals 14 residues. Germline loops: CDR1 DFQATT, CDR2 SNEGSKA (reference sequence). The DNA for the CDR3 is TGCAGTGCTACGGGACTAGTCAGCTTGAATGAGCAGTTCTTC. Translation gives CSATGLVSLNEQFF.

V usage is TRBV20-1 and J usage is TRBJ1-3; possibly TRBD1 for D (6 bases). The germline V and J ends were trimmed by 4 bases and 0 bases, with 10 bases remaining between them. Germline CDR1 DFQATT, CDR2 SNEGSKA (reference sequence). There are 14 residues in the CDR3. The CDR3 bases are TGCAGTGCTAAAGACAGGAGCTCTGGAAACACCATATATTTT. Its translation is CSAKDRSSGNTIYF.

The chain is built from TRBV20-1 and TRBJ1-4; 7 bases fit TRBD1. CDR3 length: 15 residues. Per the germline V gene, CDR1 is DFQATT and CDR2 is SNEGSKA (reference sequence). V shed 2 bases, J shed 8 bases, and the junction held 11 bases outside the gene matches. The CDR3 sequence: CSARTQGRTNEKLFF. The CDR3, as DNA: TGCAGTGCTAGAACACAGGGGAGGACGAACGAAAAACTGTTTTTT.

By sample share, this clone is medium-sized. CDR3 nucleotides: TGCAGTGCTAGAGAGCGGGAGTACGAGCAGTACTTC. Its translation: CSAREREYEQYF. The rearrangement joins TRBV20-1 to TRBJ2-7, with 7 bases lining up with TRBD2. The V gene's germline CDR1 is DFQATT and CDR2 SNEGSKA (reference sequence). The V gene end was trimmed by 0 bases and the J gene end by 4 bases; junction bases not matched to a gene: 0. CDR3 size: 12 residues.

The J gene is TRBJ2-3, the V gene TRBV6-1, with D tentatively TRBD1 or TRBD2 (6 bases each). The length of the CDR3 is 15 residues. Germline V CDR1 and CDR2: MNHNS, SASEGT. V was clipped by 3 bases and J by 1 base, with 11 bases between them. CDR3 in amino acids: CASSDGRGGTDTQYF. CDR3 nucleotides: TGTGCCAGCAGTGACGGAAGGGGGGGCACAGATACGCAGTATTTT.

This clone has a handful of counts. The chain links TRBV6-1 to TRBJ2-2; no firm D call. The V end was cut by 4 bases, the J end by 4 bases, with 13 bases between. Germline lookup yields CDR1 MNHNS and CDR2 SASEGT. The CDR3 consists of 15 residues. CDR3 loop: CASSAALDGTGELFF. CDR3 nucleotides: TGTGCCAGCAGTGCGGCCCTTGACGGCACCGGGGAGCTGTTTTTT.

This clone occurred a few times. With a much larger clone just one base away, this may be a read error. Other DNA sequences in this sample translate to the same CDR3. The chain joins TRBV9 to TRBJ2-1; 7 positions agree with TRBD2. The CDR3 is 16 residues long. The germline gives CDR1 SGDLS, CDR2 YYNGEE. V lost 0 bases and J lost 7; bases outside the gene matches: 10. CDR3 nucleotides: TGTGCCAGCAGCGTAGCCCTGGCGGGAGAATATAATGAGCAGTTCTTC. Translating it yields CASSVALAGEYNEQFF. The full variable domain, in which reference TRBV9 and TRBJ2-1 provide the parts outside the CDR3, is DSGVTQTPKHLITATGQRVTLRCSPRSGDLSVYWYQQSLDQGLQFLIQYYNGEERAKGNILERFSAQQFPDLHSELNLSSLELGDSALYFCASSVALAGEYNEQFFGPGTRLTVL.

The count of this clone is one. Because it lacks the conserved phenylalanine or tryptophan at the end, this CDR3 is likely a read error. The chain carries TRBV7-3 and TRBJ2-3, with D perhaps assigned TRBD1 or TRBD2 (6 bases each). Germline V lookup: CDR1 SGHTA, CDR2 FQGTGA. V was clipped by 1 base and J by 7 bases, with 15 bases between them. This CDR3 is built from 15 residues. The CDR3 reads CASSLRGGLAHTQYV. CDR3 DNA: TGTGCCAGCAGCTTAAGAGGGGGGCTGGCACATACGCAGTATGTT.

With respect to this clone: This may be a read error, as it is one base from a much larger clone. This chain connects TRBV6-5 to TRBJ1-4; 8 bases match TRBD1. The CDR3 is 16 amino acids. Germline-derived CDR1 and CDR2 are MNHEY and SVGAGI. Trimming cost V 2 bases and J 5 bases; bases outside gene matches: 7. CDR3 residues: CASSYRTGNANEKLFF. In nucleotides, the CDR3 is TGTGCCAGCAGTTACCGGACAGGGAATGCGAATGAAAAACTGTTTTTT.

About this clone: A read error may explain this, as a much larger clone is one base away. The V and J genes are TRBV6-2 or TRBV6-3 and TRBJ2-7, with D maybe TRBD2 (5 bases). Germline CDR1 is MNHEY and CDR2 is SVGEGT. CDR3 length equals 14 residues. The germline V and J ends were trimmed by 7 bases and 2 bases, with 15 bases remaining between them. Written as DNA, the CDR3 is TGTGCCAGCACACCGCTTGCGGGTGCCTACGAGCAGTACTTC. Its protein product is CASTPLAGAYEQYF.

Of note for this clone: A read error may produce the germline difference seen at one junction end. The V gene is TRBV7-9, the J gene TRBJ2-1; weak D call: TRBD1 (6 bases). The CDR3 is made up of 11 amino acids. CDR1 is SEHNR, CDR2 FQNEAQ, per germline (reference sequence). CDR3 sequence (DNA): TGTGCCAACAGCTTCTCCGGGACATCAGTATTC. This codes for CANSFSGTSVF. Using reference TRBV7-9 and TRBJ2-1 for the parts outside the CDR3, the full variable domain is DTGVSQNPRHKITKRGQNVTFRCDPISEHNRLYWYRQTLGQGPEFLTYFQNEAQLEKSRLLSDRFSAERPKGSFSTLEIQRTEQGDSAMYLCANSFSGTSVFGPGTRLTVL.

This clone is judged medium-sized (0.01 to 0.1%). The chain has TRBV19 and TRBJ1-6; D not certain. The CDR3 length is 14 residues. Germline V gene data show CDR1 as LNHDA and CDR2 as SQIVND (reference sequence). V was trimmed by 5 bases and J by 9 bases, leaving 14 bases between them. The CDR3 loop is CASSGQDASSPLHF. The CDR3 DNA is TGTGCCAGTAGTGGCCAGGACGCCAGTTCACCCCTCCACTTT.

V and J are TRBV7-7 and TRBJ2-1; possible D gene TRBD2, 5 bases. The germline V gene has CDR1 SSHAT and CDR2 FNYEAQ (reference sequence). The ends were cut back, 7 bases at V and 8 bases at J, with 18 bases in the middle. The CDR3 is 14 residues long. The CDR3 coding sequence is TGTGCCAGCACCGGAGGAACAGCGCCGGATGAGCAGTTCTTC. Translation gives CASTGGTAPDEQFF. Together with reference TRBV7-7 and TRBJ2-1, the CDR3 gives the full variable domain: GAGVSQSPRYKVTKRGQDVTLRCDPISSHATLYWYQQALGQGPEFLTYFNYEAQPDKSGLPSDRFSAERPEGSISTLTIQRTEQRDSAMYRCASTGGTAPDEQFFGPGTRLTVL.

This clone was counted between two and nine times. The chain uses TRBV12-3 or TRBV12-4 and TRBJ2-1, with 9 bases that match TRBD2. V shed 6 bases and J 16 bases; nucleotides not matched to a gene: 22. This CDR3 spans 16 amino acids. The CDR3 sequence: CASSPPRREGRNEKFF. In nucleotides, the CDR3 is TGTGCCAGCAGCCCCCCTCGGCGGGAGGGGAGGAATGAGAAATTCTTC.

In this sample, this clone turned up many times. This sequence joins TRBV9 and TRBJ2-1; D perhaps matches TRBD1 (6 bases). Trimming took 0 bases from V and 1 from J, leaving 8 bases between them. This CDR3 has 15 residues. CDR1 is SGDLS, CDR2 YYNGEE, per germline. CDR3 coding DNA: TGTGCCAGCAGCGTAGGCAGGGGATCCTACAATGAGCAGTTCTTC. Protein: CASSVGRGSYNEQFF. Full variable domain (remainder filled in from reference TRBV9 and TRBJ2-1): DSGVTQTPKHLITATGQRVTLRCSPRSGDLSVYWYQQSLDQGLQFLIQYYNGEERAKGNILERFSAQQFPDLHSELNLSSLELGDSALYFCASSVGRGSYNEQFFGPGTRLTVL.

The gene calls are TRBV20-1 and TRBJ1-5, with D possibly matching TRBD1 (5 bases). V lost 1 base, J lost 0 bases, and 28 bases lay in between. The V gene's germline CDR1 is DFQATT and CDR2 SNEGSKA (reference sequence). The CDR3 loop spans 21 amino acids. The chain's CDR3 is CSARVDYTGDFFTASNQPQHF. The CDR3 region has the DNA TGCAGTGCTAGAGTCGATTATACAGGTGACTTTTTTACGGCTAGCAATCAGCCCCAGCATTTT.

This clone appeared many times. The J gene is TRBJ2-1, the V gene TRBV28; TRBD1 agrees at 8 bases. The CDR3 runs 14 residues. The germline CDR1 and CDR2 sequences are MDHEN and SYDVKM. The CDR3 here is CATLGTGGYNEQFF. DNA of the CDR3: TGTGCGACCCTCGGGACAGGAGGGTACAATGAGCAGTTCTTC. Together with reference TRBV28 and TRBJ2-1, the CDR3 gives the full variable domain: DVKVTQSSRYLVKRTGEKVFLECVQDMDHENMFWYRQDPGLGLRLIYFSYDVKMKEKGDIPEGYSVSREKKERFSLILESASTNQTSMYLCATLGTGGYNEQFFGPGTRLTVL.

Comment on this clone: This may stem from a read error, because a much larger clone lies one nucleotide away. The chain couples TRBV12-3 or TRBV12-4 to TRBJ1-2; 10 bases align to TRBD1. V was clipped by 5 bases and J by 4 bases; unmatched bases: 7. CDR3 length equals 15 residues. The CDR3 region is CASSHYRDRGYGYTF. CDR3 nucleotides: TGTGCCAGCAGTCACTACCGGGACAGGGGCTATGGCTACACCTTC.

V usage is TRBV6-9 and J usage is TRBJ2-5, with a tentative D call TRBD1 (5 bases). Per the germline V gene, CDR1 is MNHGY and CDR2 is SVAAGI. This CDR3 comprises 18 residues. Trimming cost V 3 bases and J 1 base, with 21 bases left between them. The chain's CDR3 is CASSYNQGAWFGQETQYF. The CDR3 DNA follows: TGTGCCAGCAGTTACAATCAAGGGGCTTGGTTTGGCCAAGAGACCCAGTACTTC.

Ten or more counts support this clone. This rearrangement joins TRBV5-4 to TRBJ2-5; 10 bases align to TRBD2. Germline V gene data show CDR1 as SGHNT and CDR2 as YYREEE (reference sequence). The CDR3 runs 15 residues. The J segment lost 1 base and the V segment lost 0 bases, leaving 0 bases of the junction unmatched. CDR3 sequence (DNA): TGTGCCAGCAGCTTGGGACTAGCGGGCCAAGAGACCCAGTACTTC. Protein: CASSLGLAGQETQYF. The whole variable domain, filled in from reference TRBV5-4 and TRBJ2-5, reads ETGVTQSPTHLIKTRGQQVTLRCSSQSGHNTVSWYQQALGQGPQFIFQYYREEENGRGNFPPRFSGLQFPNYSSELNVNALELDDSALYLCASSLGLAGQETQYFGPGTRLLVL.